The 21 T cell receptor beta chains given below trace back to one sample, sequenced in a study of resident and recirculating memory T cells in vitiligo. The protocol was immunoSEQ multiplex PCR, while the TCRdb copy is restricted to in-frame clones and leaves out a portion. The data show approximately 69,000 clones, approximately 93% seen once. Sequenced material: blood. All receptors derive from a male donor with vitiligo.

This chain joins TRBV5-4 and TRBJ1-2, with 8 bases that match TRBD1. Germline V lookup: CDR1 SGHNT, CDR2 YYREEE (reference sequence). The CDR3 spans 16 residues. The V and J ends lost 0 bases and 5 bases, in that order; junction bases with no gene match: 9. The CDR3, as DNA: TGTGCCAGCAGCTTGGGTGTGGCGGGACAGGAATATGGCTACACCTTC. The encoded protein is CASSLGVAGQEYGYTF.

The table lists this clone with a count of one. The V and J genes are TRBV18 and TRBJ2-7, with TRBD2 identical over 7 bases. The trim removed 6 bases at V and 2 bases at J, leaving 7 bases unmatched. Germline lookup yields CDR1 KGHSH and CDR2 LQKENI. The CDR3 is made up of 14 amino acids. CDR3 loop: CASSPSGVPYEQYF. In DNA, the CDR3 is TGTGCCAGCTCTCCCAGCGGGGTTCCCTACGAGCAGTACTTC.

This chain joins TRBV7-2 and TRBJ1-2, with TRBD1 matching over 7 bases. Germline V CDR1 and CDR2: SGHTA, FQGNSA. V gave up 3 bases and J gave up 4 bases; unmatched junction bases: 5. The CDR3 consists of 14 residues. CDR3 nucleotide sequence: TGTGCCAGCAGCTTGAGCGCAGGGGGCTATGGCTACACCTTC. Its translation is CASSLSAGGYGYTF. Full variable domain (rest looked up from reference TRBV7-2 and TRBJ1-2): GAGVSQSPSNKVTEKGKDVELRCDPISGHTALYWYRQSLGQGLEFLIYFQGNSAPDKSGLPSDRFSAERTGGSVSTLTIQRTQQEDSAVYLCASSLSAGGYGYTFGSGTRLTVV.

CDR3 in amino acids: CATSRKDRGPEAFF. The CDR3 DNA follows: TGTGCCACCAGCAGAAAAGACAGGGGCCCTGAAGCTTTCTTT. This chain connects TRBV15 to TRBJ1-1; 8 bases map to TRBD1. J lost 6 bases, V lost 2 bases, and 5 bases had no gene match. The germline V gene has CDR1 LNHNV and CDR2 YYDKDF (reference sequence). This CDR3 is 14 amino acids long. Looking up the rest from reference TRBV15 and TRBJ1-1 gives the full variable domain: DAMVIQNPRYQVTQFGKPVTLSCSQTLNHNVMYWYQQKSSQAPKLLFHYYDKDFNNEADTPDNFQSRRPNTSFCFLDIRSPGLGDTAMYLCATSRKDRGPEAFFGQGTRLTVV.

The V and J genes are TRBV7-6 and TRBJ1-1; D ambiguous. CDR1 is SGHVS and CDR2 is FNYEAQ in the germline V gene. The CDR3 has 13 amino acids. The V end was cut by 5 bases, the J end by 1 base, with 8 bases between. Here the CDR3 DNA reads TGTGCCAGCAGCCCGCGGCCGAACACTGAAGCTTTCTTT. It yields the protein CASSPRPNTEAFF.

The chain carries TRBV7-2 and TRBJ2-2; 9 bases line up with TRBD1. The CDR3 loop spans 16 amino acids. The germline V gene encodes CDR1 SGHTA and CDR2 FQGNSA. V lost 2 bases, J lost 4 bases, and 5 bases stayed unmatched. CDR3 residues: CASSLWGQGATGELFF. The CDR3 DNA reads TGTGCCAGCAGCTTATGGGGACAGGGCGCCACCGGGGAGCTGTTTTTT.

The CDR3, as DNA: TGCGCCAGCAGCTTGGCCAGGGGATCCGACGAGCAGTTCTTC. Amino acid sequence: CASSLARGSDEQFF. The chain joins TRBV5-1 to TRBJ2-1; tentative D call: TRBD1 (6 bases). CDR3 length: 14 residues. V was shortened by 0 bases and J by 10 bases, with 14 bases between the two germline ends. From germline, CDR1 is SGHRS and CDR2 YFSETQ.

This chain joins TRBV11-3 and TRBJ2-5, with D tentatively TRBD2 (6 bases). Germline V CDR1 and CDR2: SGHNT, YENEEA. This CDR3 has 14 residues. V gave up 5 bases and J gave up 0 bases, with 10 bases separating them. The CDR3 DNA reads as TGTGCCAGCAGCCTGCGGGGTAACCAAGAGACCCAGTACTTC. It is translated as CASSLRGNQETQYF.

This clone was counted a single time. This CDR3 reads CAIKDTSGVADTQYF. CDR3 DNA sequence: TGTGCCATCAAAGATACTAGCGGGGTGGCAGATACGCAGTATTTT. The V call is TRBV10-3, the J call TRBJ2-3; 10 bases agree with TRBD2. Germline assignment: CDR1 ENHRY and CDR2 SYGVKD. V dropped 7 bases and J dropped 4; count of bases not matched to a gene: 8. CDR3 length: 15 residues.

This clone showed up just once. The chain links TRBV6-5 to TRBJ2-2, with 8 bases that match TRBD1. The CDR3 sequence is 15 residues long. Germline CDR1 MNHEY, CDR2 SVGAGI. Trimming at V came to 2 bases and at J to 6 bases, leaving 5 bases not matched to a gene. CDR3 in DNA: TGTGCCAGCAGTTACATCGGCAGGGGGCCCGGGGAGCTGTTTTTT. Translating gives CASSYIGRGPGELFF.

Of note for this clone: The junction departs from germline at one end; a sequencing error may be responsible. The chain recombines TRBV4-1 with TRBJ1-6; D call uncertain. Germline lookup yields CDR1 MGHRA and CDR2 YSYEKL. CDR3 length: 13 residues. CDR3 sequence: CASNQDQARDLHF. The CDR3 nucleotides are TGCGCCAGCAACCAAGATCAAGCCCGCGACCTCCACTTT.

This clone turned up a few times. The CDR3 region has the DNA TGTGCCAGGGGGACAGGGACATATCCCCAGCATTTT. Translating gives CARGTGTYPQHF. The chain joins TRBV2 to TRBJ1-5; 9 bases align to TRBD1. This CDR3 comprises 12 residues. Germline values: CDR1 SNHLY, CDR2 FYNNEI. V lost 9 bases and J lost 10; bases outside the gene matches: 7.

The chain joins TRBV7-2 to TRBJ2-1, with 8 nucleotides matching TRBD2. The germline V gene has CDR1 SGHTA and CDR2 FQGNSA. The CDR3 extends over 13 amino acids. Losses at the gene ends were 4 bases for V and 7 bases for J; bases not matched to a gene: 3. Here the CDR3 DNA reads TGTGCCAGCAGCTCCGCGGGGGGAAATGAGCAGTTCTTC. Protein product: CASSSAGGNEQFF. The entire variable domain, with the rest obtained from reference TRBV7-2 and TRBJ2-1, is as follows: GAGVSQSPSNKVTEKGKDVELRCDPISGHTALYWYRQSLGQGLEFLIYFQGNSAPDKSGLPSDRFSAERTGGSVSTLTIQRTQQEDSAVYLCASSSAGGNEQFFGPGTRLTVL.

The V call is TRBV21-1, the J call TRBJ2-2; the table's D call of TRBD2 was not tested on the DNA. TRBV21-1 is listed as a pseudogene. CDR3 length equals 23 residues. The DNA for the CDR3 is TGTGCCAGCAGCAAAGAAAGTGATTTACGACACTCCGGGACTAGCAACAACACCGGGGAGCTGTTTTTT. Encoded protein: CASSKESDLRHSGTSNNTGELFF.

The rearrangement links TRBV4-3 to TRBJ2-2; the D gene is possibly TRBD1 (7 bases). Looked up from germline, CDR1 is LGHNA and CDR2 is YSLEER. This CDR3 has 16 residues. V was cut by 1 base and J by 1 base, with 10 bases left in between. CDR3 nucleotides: TGCGCCAGCAGCCAAGCCCAGGGGGGGAACACCGGGGAGCTGTTTTTT. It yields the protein CASSQAQGGNTGELFF.

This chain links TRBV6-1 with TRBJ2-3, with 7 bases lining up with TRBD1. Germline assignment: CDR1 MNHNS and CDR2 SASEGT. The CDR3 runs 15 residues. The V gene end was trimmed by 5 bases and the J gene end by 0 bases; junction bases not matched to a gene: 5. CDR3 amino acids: CASSSDRESTDTQYF. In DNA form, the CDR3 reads TGTGCCAGCAGTTCCGACAGGGAAAGCACAGATACGCAGTATTTT.

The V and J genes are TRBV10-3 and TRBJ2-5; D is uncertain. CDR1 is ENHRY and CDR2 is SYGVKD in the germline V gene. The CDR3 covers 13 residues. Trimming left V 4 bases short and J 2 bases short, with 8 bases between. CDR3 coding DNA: TGTGCCATCAGTGTGAACAGTCAAGAGACCCAGTACTTC. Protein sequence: CAISVNSQETQYF.

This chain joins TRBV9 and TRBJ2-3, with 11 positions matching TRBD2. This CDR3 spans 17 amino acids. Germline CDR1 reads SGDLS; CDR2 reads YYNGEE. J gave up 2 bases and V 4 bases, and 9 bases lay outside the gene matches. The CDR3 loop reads CASSPTSGGAVTDTQYF. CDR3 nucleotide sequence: TGTGCCAGCAGCCCCACTAGCGGGGGCGCTGTCACAGATACGCAGTATTTT. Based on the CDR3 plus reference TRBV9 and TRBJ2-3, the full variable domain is DSGVTQTPKHLITATGQRVTLRCSPRSGDLSVYWYQQSLDQGLQFLIQYYNGEERAKGNILERFSAQQFPDLHSELNLSSLELGDSALYFCASSPTSGGAVTDTQYFGPGTRLTVL.

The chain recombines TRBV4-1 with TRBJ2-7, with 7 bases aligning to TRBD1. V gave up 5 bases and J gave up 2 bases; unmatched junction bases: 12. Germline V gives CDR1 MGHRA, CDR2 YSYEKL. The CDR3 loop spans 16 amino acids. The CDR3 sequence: CASSVTLTGFPYEQYF. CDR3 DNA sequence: TGCGCCAGCAGCGTTACACTGACAGGGTTTCCCTACGAGCAGTACTTC.

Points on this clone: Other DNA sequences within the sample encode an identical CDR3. The CDR3 region has the DNA TGTGCCAGCAGTGCACGGGGACAGTCTCAACCCCAGCATTTT. Protein product: CASSARGQSQPQHF. The rearrangement joins TRBV27 to TRBJ1-5, with 7 positions matching TRBD1. Germline V gene lookup returns CDR1 MNHEY and CDR2 SMNVEV (reference sequence). The CDR3 loop spans 14 amino acids. The V gene end was trimmed by 5 bases and the J gene end by 10 bases; junction bases not matched to a gene: 11.

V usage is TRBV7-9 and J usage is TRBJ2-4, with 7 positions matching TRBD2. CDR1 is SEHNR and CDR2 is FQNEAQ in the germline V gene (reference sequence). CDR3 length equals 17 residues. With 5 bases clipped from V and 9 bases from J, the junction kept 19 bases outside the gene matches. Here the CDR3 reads CASSTSGYRPSGGIQYF. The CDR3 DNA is TGTGCCAGCAGCACTTCAGGTTATCGGCCATCGGGGGGCATTCAGTACTTC.